This T cell receptor beta chain was recorded in a study of T cell clonotyping in hematopoietic cell transplantation. Study findings and constraints: Recipient TCR diversity dropped after transplant; expanded clonotypes rose from day 30 to 180. CD4 and CD8 repertoire contributions could not be separated without sorting. Broader posttransplant TCR repertoire diversity was predicted by graft donor and pretransplant recipient Inverse Simpson Index values.

This clone was observed once. Its antigen remains unknown. This CDR3 has 15 residues. Per the germline V gene, CDR1 is SGHDT and CDR2 is YYEEEE. Deletions cut 0 bases from V and 1 base from J, with 10 bases between. Measured with immunoSEQ multiplex PCR; TCRdb has only the in-frame clones, and not every one. The table lists 10,000 or so clones, under 85% of them singletons. The time point here: recipient sample about 28 days before transplant, after cytoreduction. Recipient blood drawn about 28 days pretransplant and days 30, 100, 180 after. J is TRBJ2-5 and V is TRBV5-6; D is possibly TRBD1 (6 bases). The sample here was peripheral blood mononuclear cells, taken before stem cell transplant. This clonotype was sampled from a man between 60 and 70 years old with acute myeloid leukemia. Some clones in this sample may be carry-over from other donors' samples. CDR3 sequence reads: CASSLVPGVQETQYF. CDR3 sequence (DNA): TGTGCCAGCAGCTTGGTGCCAGGGGTCCAAGAGACCCAGTACTTC.